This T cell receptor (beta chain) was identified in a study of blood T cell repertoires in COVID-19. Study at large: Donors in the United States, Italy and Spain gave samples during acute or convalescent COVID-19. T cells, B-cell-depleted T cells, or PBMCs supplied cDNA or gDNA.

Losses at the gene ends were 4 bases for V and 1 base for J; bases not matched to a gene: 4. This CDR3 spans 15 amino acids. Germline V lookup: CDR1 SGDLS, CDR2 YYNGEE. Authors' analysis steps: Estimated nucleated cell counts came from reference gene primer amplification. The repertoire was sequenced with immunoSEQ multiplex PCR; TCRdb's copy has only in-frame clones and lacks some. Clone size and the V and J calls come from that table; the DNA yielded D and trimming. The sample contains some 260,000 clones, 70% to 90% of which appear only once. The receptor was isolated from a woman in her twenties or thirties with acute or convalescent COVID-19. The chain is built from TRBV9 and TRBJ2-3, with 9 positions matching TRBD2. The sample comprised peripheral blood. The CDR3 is CASSPSGRRTDTQYF. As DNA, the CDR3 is TGTGCCAGCAGCCCAAGCGGGAGGCGCACAGATACGCAGTATTTT.